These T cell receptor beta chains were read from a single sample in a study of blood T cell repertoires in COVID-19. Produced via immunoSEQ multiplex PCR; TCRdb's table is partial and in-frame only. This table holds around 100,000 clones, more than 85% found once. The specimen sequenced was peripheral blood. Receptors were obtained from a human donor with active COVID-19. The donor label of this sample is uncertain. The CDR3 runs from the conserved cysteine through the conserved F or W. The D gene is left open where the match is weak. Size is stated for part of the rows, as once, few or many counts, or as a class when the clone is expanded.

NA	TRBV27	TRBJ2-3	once	TGTGCCAGCACCCCCGTGGGCCGGGGGATACGGGACACAGATACGCAGTATTTT	CASTPVGRGIRDTDTQYF
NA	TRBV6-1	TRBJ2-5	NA	TGTGCCAGCAGTGAAGCGCAGGGCCGGGAGACCCAGTACTTC	CASSEAQGRETQYF
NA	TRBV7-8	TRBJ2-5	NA	TGTGCCAGCAGCTTAGTGCCTCTCGGGGTGGAGACCCAGTACTTC	CASSLVPLGVETQYF
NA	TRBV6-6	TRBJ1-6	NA	TGTGCCAGCAGTTTGTACTATAATTCACCCCTCCACTTT	CASSLYYNSPLHF
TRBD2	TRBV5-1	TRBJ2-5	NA	TGCGCCAGCAGCCCCGGACTAGCGGCCCCCGGGGAGACCCAGTACTTC	CASSPGLAAPGETQYF
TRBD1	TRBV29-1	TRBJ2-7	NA	TGCAGCGTCGGGACAGGGAGCTCCTACGAGCAGTACTTC	CSVGTGSSYEQYF
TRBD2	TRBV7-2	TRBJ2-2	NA	TGTGCCAGCAGCTCAGCCCTAAGCGGGGAGGGAACCGGGGAGCTGTTTTTT	CASSSALSGEGTGELFF
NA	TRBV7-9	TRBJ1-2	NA	TGTGCCAGCAGCCGGGGCACAGGCCAGGGGTATGGCTACACCTTC	CASSRGTGQGYGYTF
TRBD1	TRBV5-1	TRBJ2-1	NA	TGCGCCAGCAGCAGGACAGGGGGGGACGTAGGTACTGAGCAGTTCTTC	CASSRTGGDVGTEQFF
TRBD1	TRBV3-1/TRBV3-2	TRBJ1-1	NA	TGTGCCAGCAGCCACCCCAGTGACAGGGGACCCCCTATGAACACTGAAGCTTTCTTT	CASSHPSDRGPPMNTEAFF
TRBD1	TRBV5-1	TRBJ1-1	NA	TGCGCCAGCAGCTGGGGGCGGACAGGGGATGGCGCCACTGAAGCTTTCTTT	CASSWGRTGDGATEAFF
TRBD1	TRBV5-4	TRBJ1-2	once	TGTGCCAGCAGCAGAGACAGGGGAGGGTATGGCTACACCTTC	CASSRDRGGYGYTF
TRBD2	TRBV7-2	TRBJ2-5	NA	TGTGCCAGCAGCATACAGAGCGGGGGGGGAGAGACCCAGTACTTC	CASSIQSGGGETQYF
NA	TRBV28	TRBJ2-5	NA	TGTGCCAGCAGTTTCCTACTAGCCCGGGAGACCCAGTACTTC	CASSFLLARETQYF
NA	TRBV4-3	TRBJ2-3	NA	TGCGCCAGCAGCCAAGATAGGATGGGGGGGCAGTATTTT	CASSQDRMGGQYF
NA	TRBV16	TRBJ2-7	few	TGTGCCAGCAGCGACGGCAGGGCCTACGAGCAGTACTTC	CASSDGRAYEQYF
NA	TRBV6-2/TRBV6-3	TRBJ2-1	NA	TGTGCCAGCAGTCTAGGAATCCAAAATGAGCAGTTCTTC	CASSLGIQNEQFF
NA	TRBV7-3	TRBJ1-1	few	TGTGCCAGCAGCTTAACAGGGGAGAACACTGAAGCTTTCTTT	CASSLTGENTEAFF
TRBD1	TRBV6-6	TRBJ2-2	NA	TGTGCCAGCAGTTATTCCGGGACAGACCACACCGGGGAGCTGTTTTTT	CASSYSGTDHTGELFF
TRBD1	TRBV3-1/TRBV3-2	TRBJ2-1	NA	TGTGCCAGCAGCTACAGGGGGCGCGTAGGTCATGAGCAGTTCTTC	CASSYRGRVGHEQFF
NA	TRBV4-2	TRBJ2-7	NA	TGTGCCAGCAGCCAAGCCGGGACCTACGAGCAGTACTTC	CASSQAGTYEQYF
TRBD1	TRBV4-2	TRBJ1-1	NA	TGTGCCAGCAGCCAGGACAGGGGAAACACTGAAGCTTTCTTT	CASSQDRGNTEAFF
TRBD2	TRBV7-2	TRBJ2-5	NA	TGTGCCAGCAGCTTAAATAGCGGGGTACAAGAGACCCAGTACTTC	CASSLNSGVQETQYF
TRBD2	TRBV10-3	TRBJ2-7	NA	TGTGCCACCGGACTAGCGGGGGCCTACGAGCAGTACTTC	CATGLAGAYEQYF
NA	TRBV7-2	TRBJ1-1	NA	TGTGCCAGCAGCTCCCCCCCCCGGTTCCTCGGAGCTTTCTTT	CASSSPPRFLGAFF
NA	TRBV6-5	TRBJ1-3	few	TGTGCCAGCAGTTCCAGGGAAGACGGTGGAAACACCATATATTTT	CASSSREDGGNTIYF
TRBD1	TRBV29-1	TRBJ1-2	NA	TGCAGCGTTAATGACAGGGGCGGTGGCTACACCTTC	CSVNDRGGGYTF